A single sample gave rise to the 24 T cell receptor beta chains below, sequenced in a study of blood T cell repertoires in COVID-19. The table came from immunoSEQ multiplex PCR; TCRdb's copy has only in-frame clones and leaves some out. The sample consists of some 250,000 clones, over 75% of them appearing once. Sequenced material: PBMCs or T cells enriched from blood (not recorded which). The source is a woman aged 45-65 years who had recovered from COVID-19.

The chain employs TRBV28 and TRBJ1-1, with D possibly TRBD1 on 5 matching bases. The V gene lost 5 bases and the J gene lost 8 bases, with 12 bases spanning the gap. This CDR3 comprises 12 residues. Germline V gene lookup returns CDR1 MDHEN and CDR2 SYDVKM. CDR3 residues: CASSKRQTEAFF. The CDR3 DNA reads as TGTGCCAGCAGTAAGCGACAGACCGAAGCTTTCTTT. The variable domain in full, with the rest retrieved from reference TRBV28 and TRBJ1-1, is DVKVTQSSRYLVKRTGEKVFLECVQDMDHENMFWYRQDPGLGLRLIYFSYDVKMKEKGDIPEGYSVSREKKERFSLILESASTNQTSMYLCASSKRQTEAFFGQGTRLTVV.

This clone was found a few times. The chain links TRBV12-3 or TRBV12-4 to TRBJ1-2, with D maybe TRBD1 (6 bases). The V and J ends lost 6 bases and 7 bases respectively, with 12 bases between them. CDR3 length: 12 amino acids. CDR3 nucleotide sequence: TGTGCCAGCAGCAAAACAGGGTTTGGCTACACCTTC. Encoded protein: CASSKTGFGYTF.

This chain joins TRBV7-2 and TRBJ2-7, with TRBD2 identical over 11 bases. V lost 3 bases and J lost 5; bases outside the gene matches: 6. Germline CDR1 is SGHTA and CDR2 is FQGNSA. The CDR3 runs to 15 residues. CDR3 nucleotides: TGTGCCAGCAGCTTTCCGACTAGCGGGACTCACGAGCAGTACTTC. It translates to CASSFPTSGTHEQYF.

The chain uses TRBV9 and TRBJ2-1; the D is unclear. The V gene lost 0 bases and the J gene lost 8 bases, with 12 bases spanning the gap. Germline V gives CDR1 SGDLS, CDR2 YYNGEE. The CDR3 runs 14 residues. CDR3: CASSVVATEDEQFF. DNA of the CDR3: TGTGCCAGCAGCGTAGTAGCTACCGAAGATGAGCAGTTCTTC.

This sequence joins TRBV5-8 and TRBJ2-7, with D possibly being TRBD1 (5 bases). Germline V gene data show CDR1 as SGHTS and CDR2 as YDEGEE. The CDR3 length is 13 residues. V shed 5 bases and J shed 0 bases, with 9 bases lying between them. As DNA, the CDR3 is TGTGCCAGCAGTCGACAGCTCTCCTACGAGCAGTACTTC. The encoded protein is CASSRQLSYEQYF.

The CDR3 coding sequence is TGTGCCAGTAGTATATTCGGACAGGGACTCTCTGGGGCCAACGTCCTGACTTTC. It codes for CASSIFGQGLSGANVLTF. The chain is built from TRBV19 and TRBJ2-6; TRBD1 matches 8 bases. The CDR3 is made up of 18 amino acids. J lost 0 bases, V lost 2 bases, and 6 bases had no gene match. Germline V gives CDR1 LNHDA, CDR2 SQIVND (reference sequence).

The genes are TRBV19 and TRBJ1-5; 8 bases match TRBD1. The V segment lost 3 bases and the J segment 7 bases; nucleotides outside the gene matches: 11. CDR1 and CDR2 (germline): LNHDA, SQIVND (reference sequence). This CDR3 contains 16 residues. DNA for the CDR3: TGTGCCAGTAGTATTGATCGACAGGGGCGTCGGCAGCCCCAGCATTTT. Its translation: CASSIDRQGRRQPQHF.

J is TRBJ2-1 and V is TRBV10-3, with TRBD2 identical over 7 bases. Germline assignment: CDR1 ENHRY and CDR2 SYGVKD. This CDR3 region has 16 residues. V shed 4 bases and J 5 bases; nucleotides not matched to a gene: 11. CDR3 in amino acids: CAISGQMGGLNNEQFF. CDR3 nucleotides: TGTGCCATCAGTGGTCAAATGGGAGGGCTTAACAATGAGCAGTTCTTC.

The CDR3 sequence: CSVGGHPSEQYF. The CDR3 region has the DNA TGCAGCGTTGGGGGCCACCCTAGCGAGCAGTACTTC. The chain is built from TRBV29-1 and TRBJ2-7, with D maybe TRBD1 (5 bases). This CDR3 region has 12 residues. Looked up from germline, CDR1 is SQVTM and CDR2 is ANQGSEA. Between the trimmed V and J ends, which lost 4 bases and 6 bases, there was a span of 13 bases.

This chain links TRBV2 with TRBJ1-2, with 10 bases fitting TRBD1. The germline V gene encodes CDR1 SNHLY and CDR2 FYNNEI. This CDR3 has 14 residues. After removal of 5 bases from V and 4 bases from J, the junction contained 4 bases not matched to a gene. The CDR3 region has the DNA TGTGCCAGCAGTTTAGGGACAGGGGCCTATGGCTACACCTTC. Translating it yields CASSLGTGAYGYTF. Combining the CDR3 with reference TRBV2 and TRBJ1-2 gives the whole variable domain EPEVTQTPSHQVTQMGQEVILRCVPISNHLYFYWYRQILGQKVEFLVSFYNNEISEKSEIFDDQFSVERPDGSNFTLKIRSTKLEDSAMYFCASSLGTGAYGYTFGSGTRLTVV.

The CDR3, as DNA: TGTGCCAGCAGCCAAGCCCTTCTAGCGGGCTTCACAGATACGCAGTATTTT. Translated: CASSQALLAGFTDTQYF. The V gene is TRBV3-1 (or the pseudogene TRBV3-2), the J gene TRBJ2-3; TRBD2 agrees at 8 bases. Per germline, CDR1 LGHDT and CDR2 YNNKEL (reference sequence). This CDR3 spans 17 amino acids. The V and J ends lost 1 base and 2 bases, in that order; junction bases with no gene match: 8.

This clone was picked up one time. The chain links TRBV5-1 to TRBJ1-5; 7 bases map to TRBD1. The V segment lost 3 bases and the J segment 5 bases; nucleotides outside the gene matches: 2. Germline-derived CDR1 and CDR2 are SGHRS and YFSETQ. The CDR3 consists of 13 residues. CDR3 nucleotide sequence: TGCGCCAGCAGCTCCAGGGGGGATCAGCCCCAGCATTTT. Translation gives CASSSRGDQPQHF.

J is TRBJ1-2 and V is TRBV5-1; no reliable D call. In germline, CDR1 is SGHRS, CDR2 YFSETQ. The germline V and J ends were trimmed by 4 bases and 4 bases, with 17 bases remaining between them. This CDR3 region has 15 residues. Written as DNA, the CDR3 is TGCGCCAGCAGCCCAACTGACGGGAGTGCCTATGGCTACACCTTC. It specifies CASSPTDGSAYGYTF.

V is TRBV7-9 and J is TRBJ2-5; no clear D. The CDR3 is 14 amino acids. The germline gives CDR1 SEHNR, CDR2 FQNEAQ (reference sequence). V was clipped by 4 bases and J by 0 bases, with 9 bases between them. CDR3 residues: CASSSTLYQETQYF. The CDR3 nucleotides read TGTGCCAGCAGCTCCACATTGTACCAAGAGACCCAGTACTTC.

V and J are TRBV3-1 (or the pseudogene TRBV3-2) and TRBJ1-1, with D maybe TRBD1 (5 bases). V dropped 6 bases and J dropped 4 bases, with 15 bases sitting between them. The CDR3 is made up of 14 amino acids. Germline CDR1 and CDR2: LGHDT and YNNKEL (reference sequence). The CDR3 sequence is CASRHDSGVTEAFF. The CDR3 bases are TGTGCCAGCAGACACGACAGCGGGGTCACTGAAGCTTTCTTT.

The chain combines TRBV2 with TRBJ1-5; 7 bases map to TRBD1. V dropped 5 bases and J dropped 2; count of bases not matched to a gene: 6. The CDR3 length is 15 residues. The germline V gene encodes CDR1 SNHLY and CDR2 FYNNEI. The CDR3 loop is CASSYPTGGNQPQHF. The CDR3 DNA reads TGTGCCAGCAGTTACCCTACAGGGGGCAATCAGCCCCAGCATTTT. The full variable domain, with the rest looked up from reference TRBV2 and TRBJ1-5, is EPEVTQTPSHQVTQMGQEVILRCVPISNHLYFYWYRQILGQKVEFLVSFYNNEISEKSEIFDDQFSVERPDGSNFTLKIRSTKLEDSAMYFCASSYPTGGNQPQHFGDGTRLSIL.

V is TRBV19 and J is TRBJ1-2; 7 bases agree with TRBD1. CDR1 and CDR2 (germline): LNHDA, SQIVND (reference sequence). V trimming: 4 bases; J trimming: 6 bases; junction bases outside the gene matches: 8. CDR3 size: 14 residues. The CDR3 spells CASSSLDREHGYTF. DNA of the CDR3: TGTGCCAGTAGTAGCTTAGACAGGGAGCATGGCTACACCTTC.

The V gene is TRBV6-5, the J gene TRBJ1-1, with 8 positions matching TRBD1. Germline CDR1 and CDR2: MNHEY and SVGAGI. The CDR3 has 14 residues. J lost 1 base, V lost 2 bases, and 0 bases had no gene match. CDR3 residues: CASSYGTGNTEAFF. In nucleotides, the CDR3 is TGTGCCAGCAGTTACGGGACAGGGAACACTGAAGCTTTCTTT.

The gene calls are TRBV28 and TRBJ1-4; a possible D gene is TRBD1 (5 bases). Germline loops: CDR1 MDHEN, CDR2 SYDVKM. V was trimmed by 4 bases and J by 14 bases, leaving 17 bases between them. The CDR3 extends over 13 amino acids. CDR3 sequence: CASSSRAPAPLFF. CDR3 in DNA: TGTGCCAGCAGTTCCAGGGCCCCGGCCCCGCTGTTTTTT.

The rearrangement joins TRBV5-5 to TRBJ2-3; no firm D call. V shed 5 bases and J shed 3 bases, with 13 bases lying between them. The germline gives CDR1 SGHKS, CDR2 YYEKEE (reference sequence). The CDR3 has 14 amino acids. CDR3 residues: CASSPFPVTDTQYF. In nucleotides, the CDR3 is TGTGCCAGCAGTCCCTTCCCGGTTACAGATACGCAGTATTTT.

The chain joins TRBV15 to TRBJ2-1; D is possibly TRBD2 (6 bases). CDR3 size: 16 residues. The germline V and J ends were trimmed by 3 bases and 9 bases, with 21 bases remaining between them. Germline CDR1 and CDR2: LNHNV and YYDKDF (reference sequence). Here the CDR3 reads CATSRTDGRGFIEQFF. Here the CDR3 DNA reads TGTGCCACCAGCAGGACGGACGGGAGAGGCTTCATTGAGCAGTTCTTC. Together with reference TRBV15 and TRBJ2-1, the CDR3 gives the full variable domain: DAMVIQNPRYQVTQFGKPVTLSCSQTLNHNVMYWYQQKSSQAPKLLFHYYDKDFNNEADTPDNFQSRRPNTSFCFLDIRSPGLGDTAMYLCATSRTDGRGFIEQFFGPGTRLTVL.

The chain links TRBV9 to TRBJ2-2, with 8 bases lining up with TRBD1. Germline assignment: CDR1 SGDLS and CDR2 YYNGEE. The junction had 6 bases not matched to a gene; V was cut back by 2 bases and J by 0 bases. This CDR3 spans 17 amino acids. The CDR3, as DNA: TGTGCCAGCAGCGTGAGTCTACAGGGGGCGAACACCGGGGAGCTGTTTTTT. Its protein is CASSVSLQGANTGELFF.

This clone turned up a few times. The chain joins TRBV2 to TRBJ2-5, with a possible D match to TRBD2 (5 bases). The V end was cut by 4 bases, the J end by 1 base, with 13 bases between. The CDR3 consists of 15 residues. Germline V gene sequence: CDR1 SNHLY, CDR2 FYNNEI. Here the CDR3 reads CASSVAGLLQETQYF. The CDR3 bases are TGTGCCAGCAGTGTCGCGGGCCTTCTCCAAGAGACCCAGTACTTC. Based on the CDR3 plus reference TRBV2 and TRBJ2-5, the full variable domain is EPEVTQTPSHQVTQMGQEVILRCVPISNHLYFYWYRQILGQKVEFLVSFYNNEISEKSEIFDDQFSVERPDGSNFTLKIRSTKLEDSAMYFCASSVAGLLQETQYFGPGTRLLVL.

This clone was recorded once. This rearrangement joins TRBV10-1 to TRBJ2-7; 14 nucleotides match TRBD2. The CDR3 runs to 15 residues. Germline assignment: CDR1 WNHNN and CDR2 SYGVQD (reference sequence). The V gene end was trimmed by 4 bases and the J gene end by 3 bases; junction bases not matched to a gene: 2. The CDR3 loop is CASSGGLAGVYEQYF. The CDR3 coding sequence is TGCGCCAGCAGTGGGGGACTAGCGGGAGTCTACGAGCAGTACTTC.